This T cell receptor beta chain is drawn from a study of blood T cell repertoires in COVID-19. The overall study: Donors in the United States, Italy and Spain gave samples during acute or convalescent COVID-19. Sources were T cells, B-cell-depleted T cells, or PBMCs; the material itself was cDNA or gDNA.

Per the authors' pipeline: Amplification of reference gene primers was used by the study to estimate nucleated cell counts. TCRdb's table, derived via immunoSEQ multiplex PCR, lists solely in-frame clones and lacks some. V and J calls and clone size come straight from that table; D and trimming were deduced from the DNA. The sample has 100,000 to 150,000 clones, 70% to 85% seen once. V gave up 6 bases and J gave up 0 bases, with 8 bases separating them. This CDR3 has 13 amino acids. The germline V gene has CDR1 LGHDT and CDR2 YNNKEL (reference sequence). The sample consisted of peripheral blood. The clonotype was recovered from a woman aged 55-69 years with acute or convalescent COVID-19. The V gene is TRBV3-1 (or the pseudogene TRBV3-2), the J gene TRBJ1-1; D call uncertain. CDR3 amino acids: CASSLYMNTEAFF. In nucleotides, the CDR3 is TGTGCCAGCAGTCTTTATATGAACACTGAAGCTTTCTTT.